A single sample gave rise to the 19 T cell receptor beta chains below, sequenced in a study of cytomegalovirus exposure and HLA in healthy donors. The primer mix had 60 Vbeta and 13 Jbeta primers. Using immunoSEQ multiplex PCR, the repertoire was profiled, and TCRdb retains in-frame clones only, with some absent. Among over 150,000 clones listed, around 84% were seen once. The sample comprised PBMCs. The origin of the receptors is a male donor in good health and CMV-seropositive.

The rearrangement uses TRBV4-3 and TRBJ2-3; D is perhaps TRBD1 (5 bases). Germline CDR1 reads LGHNA; CDR2 reads YSLEER. Trimming pared 2 bases from V and 1 base from J, leaving 10 bases between. The CDR3 extends over 15 amino acids. CDR3 region: CASSQREGGTDTQYF. Written as DNA, the CDR3 is TGCGCCAGCAGCCAAAGGGAAGGGGGCACAGATACGCAGTATTTT.

This clone was seen a single time. The chain combines TRBV10-2 with TRBJ1-4, with 8 bases aligning to TRBD1. The V gene's germline CDR1 is WSHSY and CDR2 SAAADI. The trim removed 5 bases at V and 3 bases at J, leaving 5 bases unmatched. The CDR3 length is 15 residues. The CDR3, as DNA: TGCGCCAGCAGTCCGAGGACAGGGTCTAATGAAAAACTGTTTTTT. This codes for CASSPRTGSNEKLFF.

The CDR3: CASSGSTGASGNTIYF. In DNA form, the CDR3 reads TGTGCCAGCAGTGGCTCGACAGGGGCCTCTGGAAACACCATATATTTT. This chain connects TRBV6-1 to TRBJ1-3; 8 bases are shared with TRBD1. The CDR3 has 16 amino acids. The V gene's germline CDR1 is MNHNS and CDR2 SASEGT. V was clipped by 4 bases and J by 0 bases; unmatched bases: 5.

As to this clone: The sample contains more than one DNA sequence encoding this CDR3. The chain recombines TRBV7-2 with TRBJ1-5; 7 bases line up with TRBD1. J lost 4 bases, V lost 2 bases, and 5 bases had no gene match. CDR1 and CDR2 (germline): SGHTA, FQGNSA. The CDR3 covers 15 residues. The CDR3: CASSLRDSLNQPQHF. The CDR3 DNA is TGTGCCAGCAGCTTAAGGGACAGCCTAAATCAGCCCCAGCATTTT.

The genes are TRBV18 and TRBJ1-4; the D is unclear. The germline V gene encodes CDR1 KGHSH and CDR2 LQKENI. Deletions cut 2 bases from V and 2 bases from J, with 12 bases between. The CDR3 covers 16 residues. Here the CDR3 reads CASSPLDLETNEKLFF. The CDR3 coding sequence is TGTGCCAGCTCACCATTGGATCTGGAGACTAATGAAAAACTGTTTTTT.

This chain uses TRBV5-1 with TRBJ2-3; a weak D match, TRBD1 (6 bases). The germline gives CDR1 SGHRS, CDR2 YFSETQ. Trimming took off 7 bases at V and 5 bases at J, with 17 bases between the two ends. There are 14 residues in the CDR3. The CDR3 region is CASSDSPSGDTQYF. DNA of the CDR3: TGCGCCAGCTCGGACAGTCCAAGCGGAGATACGCAGTATTTT.

J is TRBJ2-7 and V is TRBV7-2, with TRBD1 identical over 8 bases. V was clipped by 4 bases and J by 2 bases; unmatched bases: 4. From germline, CDR1 is SGHTA and CDR2 FQGNSA. The CDR3 is 14 amino acids. Here the CDR3 reads CASSWGQVPYEQYF. The CDR3 DNA follows: TGTGCCAGCAGCTGGGGACAGGTGCCCTACGAGCAGTACTTC.

The chain couples TRBV5-8 to TRBJ1-3; 8 positions agree with TRBD1. Trimming at V came to 4 bases and at J to 0 bases, leaving 6 bases not matched to a gene. This CDR3 is 16 amino acids long. Germline CDR1 reads SGHTS; CDR2 reads YDEGEE. CDR3 nucleotide sequence: TGTGCCAGCAGCAACCGGGACAGGCCCTCTGGAAACACCATATATTTT. As protein: CASSNRDRPSGNTIYF.

This clone was recorded a few times. This sequence joins TRBV4-1 and TRBJ2-3; D remains unclear. The CDR3 is 15 residues long. Germline V lookup: CDR1 MGHRA, CDR2 YSYEKL. Trimming pared 0 bases from V and 2 bases from J, leaving 9 bases between. CDR3: CASSQEVQNTDTQYF. For the CDR3, the DNA is TGCGCCAGCAGCCAAGAGGTACAGAACACAGATACGCAGTATTTT.

A word on this clone: One junction end does not reproduce the germline sequence, and a read error may be involved. The rearrangement uses TRBV29-1 and TRBJ2-6, with D possibly TRBD2 on 6 matching bases. CDR3 length: 13 amino acids. Germline V gene data show CDR1 as SQVTM and CDR2 as ANQGSEA. This CDR3 is CSVEDLEGNGLTF. The CDR3, as DNA: TGCAGCGTTGAAGATCTGGAGGGCAACGGCCTGACTTTC.

The rearrangement joins TRBV5-1 to TRBJ1-3; 7 positions agree with TRBD1. In germline, CDR1 is SGHRS, CDR2 YFSETQ. V lost 4 bases, J lost 3 bases, and 13 bases stayed unmatched. The CDR3 is made up of 17 amino acids. This CDR3 is CASSMRQGTAGGNTIYF. In nucleotides, the CDR3 is TGCGCCAGCAGCATGCGACAGGGAACAGCGGGTGGAAACACCATATATTTT.

V is TRBV19 and J is TRBJ2-5; weak D call: TRBD2 (5 bases). V was trimmed by 6 bases and J by 1 base, leaving 6 bases between them. Germline loops: CDR1 LNHDA, CDR2 SQIVND (reference sequence). This CDR3 comprises 12 residues. The CDR3 nucleotides read TGTGCCAGTAGCGGGGTCCAAGAGACCCAGTACTTC. Translation: CASSGVQETQYF.

The chain employs TRBV7-2 and TRBJ2-3; TRBD2 matches at 14 bases. There are 16 residues in the CDR3. CDR1 is SGHTA, CDR2 FQGNSA, per germline. J gave up 11 bases and V 4 bases, and 11 bases lay outside the gene matches. CDR3: CASSSTTSGGERMQYF. The CDR3 DNA sequence: TGTGCCAGCAGCTCGACGACTAGCGGGGGGGAAAGAATGCAGTATTTT. The complete variable domain, with remaining parts taken from reference TRBV7-2 and TRBJ2-3, reads GAGVSQSPSNKVTEKGKDVELRCDPISGHTALYWYRQSLGQGLEFLIYFQGNSAPDKSGLPSDRFSAERTGGSVSTLTIQRTQQEDSAVYLCASSSTTSGGERMQYFGPGTRLTVL.

J is TRBJ2-2 and V is TRBV19; D is perhaps TRBD1 (6 bases). CDR1 and CDR2 from the germline V gene are LNHDA and SQIVND (reference sequence). V lost 4 bases to trimming and J lost 1 base, with 10 bases between them. The CDR3 length is 15 residues. CDR3 region: CASSTQGLNTGELFF. The CDR3 coding sequence is TGTGCCAGTAGTACTCAGGGGTTGAACACCGGGGAGCTGTTTTTT.

This clone was seen once. V and J are TRBV6-5 and TRBJ2-2; the D gene is possibly TRBD2 (5 bases). V dropped 6 bases and J dropped 3 bases, with 8 bases sitting between them. Per the germline V gene, CDR1 is MNHEY and CDR2 is SVGAGI. The CDR3 runs to 13 residues. CDR3 nucleotide sequence: TGTGCCAGCAGCTCTAGCTACACCGGGGAGCTGTTTTTT. Encoded protein: CASSSSYTGELFF.

Here the CDR3 reads CASSEEGSAGNTIYF. The CDR3 nucleotides are TGCGCCAGCAGTGAAGAGGGCTCCGCTGGAAACACCATATATTTT. The V and J genes are TRBV10-1 and TRBJ1-3; D is ambiguous. This CDR3 contains 15 residues. Germline CDR1 reads WNHNN; CDR2 reads SYGVQD (reference sequence). Trimming shortened V by 3 bases and J by 2 bases, and 11 bases separated the two germline ends.

The rearrangement uses TRBV28 and TRBJ2-7; 9 bases map to TRBD2. The junction had 12 bases not matched to a gene; V was cut back by 6 bases and J by 3 bases. CDR3 length: 16 residues. The germline V gene has CDR1 MDHEN and CDR2 SYDVKM. As DNA, the CDR3 is TGTGCCAGCAGCCAATCGGGGCGGGAGGGCCGCTACGAGCAGTACTTC. Residues: CASSQSGREGRYEQYF.

With respect to this clone: The junction departs from the called germline gene at one end, perhaps through a read error. The chain links TRBV5-1 to TRBJ2-6; 9 bases are a match to TRBD1. The V gene's germline CDR1 is SGHRS and CDR2 YFSETQ. The CDR3 length is 16 residues. The CDR3 reads CASSVQGAAGANGLTF. Written as DNA, the CDR3 is TGCGCCAGCAGCGTACAGGGGGCGGCGGGGGCCAACGGCCTGACTTTC.

The chain links TRBV28 to TRBJ2-3, with TRBD2 as a possible D gene (6 bases). With 3 bases removed from V and 1 base from J, the gap between germline ends came to 11 bases. CDR1 and CDR2 (germline): MDHEN, SYDVKM. This CDR3 is built from 15 residues. CDR3 sequence reads: CASSFSGTGTDTQYF. The CDR3 DNA sequence: TGTGCCAGCAGTTTTTCCGGGACTGGCACAGATACGCAGTATTTT.